Each of the 3 T cell receptor beta chains below was sequenced from the same sample in a study of graft-versus-host responses after intestinal transplantation (dated by TCRdb to the early 2020s). The label giving this sample's time point can be read as: cells obtained before transplantation from donor or recipient. Libraries came from the immunoSEQ multiplex PCR assay. This is the immuneACCESS table as TCRdb keeps it, with only in-frame sequences that have V and J called. A part of the clones is gone; compared with another copy, unresolved V genes explain less than half, and the rest is unexplained. The sample records around 100,000 clones, roughly 91% of which are singletons. The ten most abundant clones make up roughly 0.17% of the sample. These receptors' targets are unknown. Source: unstimulated CD4+ T cells sorted from spleen or lymph node cells, taken before transplant. These receptors all come from a human donor who was the organ donor for an intestinal transplant.

This clone was recorded only once. The chain carries TRBV28 and TRBJ2-7, with D hard to call. The J call could be wrong; TRBJ2-1 is a better fit for the DNA end. CDR1 and CDR2 from the germline V gene are MDHEN and SYDVKM. The CDR3 spans 10 residues. CDR3 DNA: TGTGCCAGCGGGGTATGGGGACAGTTCTTC. This codes for CASGVWGQFF.

The V gene is TRBV19, the J gene TRBJ2-7, with 10 bases lining up with TRBD1. V lost 6 bases to trimming and J lost 4 bases; unmatched junction nucleotides: 9. The CDR3 contains 15 residues. Germline loops: CDR1 LNHDA, CDR2 SQIVND (reference sequence). CDR3 DNA: TGTGCCAGTAGCCGCGGGACAGGGGTCCGATACGAGCAGTACTTC. It yields the protein CASSRGTGVRYEQYF.

This clone was seen just once. Here the CDR3 reads CASSYPGQGNQPQHF. In DNA, the CDR3 is TGTGCCAGCAGTTATCCGGGACAGGGAAATCAGCCCCAGCATTTT. V gene TRBV28 combines with J gene TRBJ1-5, with 9 bases that match TRBD1. V dropped 4 bases and J dropped 4; count of bases not matched to a gene: 5. Germline CDR1 and CDR2: MDHEN and SYDVKM. The CDR3 has 15 amino acids.